This T cell receptor beta chain was sequenced in a study of blood T cell repertoires in COVID-19. Looked up from germline, CDR1 is LNHDA and CDR2 is SQIVND (reference sequence). The CDR3 has 13 residues. Trimming cost V 5 bases and J 4 bases, with 11 bases left between them. Authors' processing steps: Amplifying reference gene primers gave estimates of nucleated cell counts. The protocol was immunoSEQ multiplex PCR, while the TCRdb copy is restricted to in-frame clones and leaves out a portion. V, J and clone size are those of that table, while D and trimming were read from the DNA. The data show a few hundred thousand clones, with more than 75% seen just once and roughly 2.1% held by the top ten.

Material: peripheral blood. This receptor was taken from a young woman who had recovered from COVID-19. V usage is TRBV19 and J usage is TRBJ1-1; D may be TRBD1 (5 bases). Written as DNA, the CDR3 is TGTGCCAGTAGTTTTCGACAGATCACTGAAGCTTTCTTT. Encoded protein: CASSFRQITEAFF.